The clone carrying this T cell receptor (beta chain) was seen repeatedly, ten times or more. Its antigen is unidentified. TCR alpha and TCR beta cDNA libraries carrying sample barcodes and UMIs were produced by 5'RACE using constant-segment primers. TCRdb re-derived calls from the 5' RACE reads in MiXCR, one entry per CDR3 protein. This table holds hundreds of thousands of distinct CDR3 sequences, roughly 8.2% found once. The record originates from a study of T-cell memory formation after mild COVID-19. At the level of the study: The TCR clusters were mostly specific to one donor. Study findings and constraints: CD4+ contracting clones lay mainly in CM and EM, CD8+ ones in EMRA. Unconfirmed was the SARS-CoV-2 specificity of second-wave clones that peaked on day 37.

Germline V gene sequence: CDR1 LNHDA, CDR2 SQIVND (reference sequence). This CDR3 is 15 amino acids long. Trimming took 3 bases from V and 0 from J, leaving 11 bases between them. Sequenced material: PBMCs or a T cell subset sorted from them (not recorded which). The chain joins TRBV19 to TRBJ1-2; no definite D call. This sequence was found in a man in his late teens or twenties who had mild COVID-19 (a few samples of this study predate the infection). Cell type and time point are not known. CDR3 amino acids: CASSMPGGSNYGYTF. CDR3 bases: TGTGCCAGTAGTATGCCGGGAGGGTCTAACTATGGCTACACCTTC.